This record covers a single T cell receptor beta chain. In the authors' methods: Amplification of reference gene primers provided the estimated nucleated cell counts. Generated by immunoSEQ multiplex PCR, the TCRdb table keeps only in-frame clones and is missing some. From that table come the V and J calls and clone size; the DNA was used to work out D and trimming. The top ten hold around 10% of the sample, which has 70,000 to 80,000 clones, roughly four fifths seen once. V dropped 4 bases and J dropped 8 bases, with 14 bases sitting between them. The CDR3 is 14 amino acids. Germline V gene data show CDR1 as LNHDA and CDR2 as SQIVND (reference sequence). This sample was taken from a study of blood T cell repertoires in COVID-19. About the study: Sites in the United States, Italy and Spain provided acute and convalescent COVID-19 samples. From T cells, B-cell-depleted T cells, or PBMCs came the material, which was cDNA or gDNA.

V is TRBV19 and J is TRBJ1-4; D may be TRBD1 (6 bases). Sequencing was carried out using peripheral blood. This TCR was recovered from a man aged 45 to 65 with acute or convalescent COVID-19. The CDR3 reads CASSTTGEREKLFF. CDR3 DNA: TGTGCCAGTAGTACGACAGGCGAGAGGGAAAAACTGTTTTTT.